This TCR beta chain originates from a study of blood T cell repertoires in COVID-19. Study overall: PBMCs, B-cell-depleted T cells, or T cells were the source of the cDNA or gDNA that made up the material.

Authors' data handling: Reference gene primer amplification gave nucleated cell count estimates. Repertoires were generated with immunoSEQ multiplex PCR, while TCRdb's copy carries only in-frame clones and drops some. V and J calls and clone size are as listed in that table; D and trimming were resolved from the DNA. This sample has a few hundred thousand clones, with about 90% found just once. Germline assignment: CDR1 MDHEN and CDR2 SYDVKM. Trimming took 2 bases from V and 4 from J, leaving 3 bases between them. The CDR3 sequence is 12 residues long. Followed longitudinally, the Seattle patients had been enrolled during active infection.

What was sequenced was peripheral blood. The chain couples TRBV28 to TRBJ1-5; D unclear. The receptor comes from a woman in her twenties or thirties with COVID-19, enrolled during active disease. DNA of the CDR3: TGTGCCAGCAGTTTAGAGAATCAGCCCCAGCATTTT. Its translation is CASSLENQPQHF.